This is a list of T cell receptor beta chains from one sample in a study of cytomegalovirus exposure and HLA in healthy donors. TCRdb keeps only in-frame clones here, not all; method: immunoSEQ multiplex PCR. The sample table sets out around 70,000 clones. Sequenced sample: PBMCs. These receptors were taken from a female donor in good health and CMV-seropositive. Both conserved end residues are part of each CDR3. The order of the fields is D gene, CDR3 length, V gene, J gene, CDR3 protein, CDR3 DNA. A D gene is named only where the DNA matches it firmly.

d_call: -
cdr3_length: 15
v_call: TRBV18
j_call: TRBJ1-1
cdr3_aa: CASSPSLGMNTEAFF
cdr3_nt: TGTGCCAGCTCACCGTCGCTCGGGATGAACACTGAAGCTTTCTTT

d_call: -
cdr3_length: 17
v_call: TRBV28
j_call: TRBJ1-5
cdr3_aa: CASSLSLGSARIQPQHF
cdr3_nt: TGTGCCAGCAGTTTATCCTTGGGTTCAGCTAGGATTCAGCCCCAGCATTTT

d_call: -
cdr3_length: 14
v_call: TRBV11-2
j_call: TRBJ2-7
cdr3_aa: CASSSSGSLYEQYF
cdr3_nt: TGTGCCAGCAGCTCGTCCGGGTCCCTCTACGAGCAGTACTTC

d_call: TRBD2
cdr3_length: 14
v_call: TRBV5-1
j_call: TRBJ2-3
cdr3_aa: CASSAGGRTDTQYF
cdr3_nt: TGCGCCAGTAGCGCGGGGGGGCGCACAGATACGCAGTATTTT

d_call: -
cdr3_length: 14
v_call: TRBV7-9
j_call: TRBJ1-2
cdr3_aa: CASSLASGFGGYTF
cdr3_nt: TGTGCCAGCAGCTTAGCGTCAGGGTTCGGTGGCTACACCTTC

d_call: -
cdr3_length: 11
v_call: TRBV2
j_call: TRBJ1-1
cdr3_aa: CAINIGGTAFF
cdr3_nt: TGTGCCATCAATATTGGAGGTACGGCTTTCTTT

d_call: -
cdr3_length: 17
v_call: TRBV5-1
j_call: TRBJ1-4
cdr3_aa: CASSLGSLTTGREKLFF
cdr3_nt: TGCGCCAGCAGCTTGGGCAGTCTAACAACAGGCCGGGAAAAACTGTTTTTT

d_call: -
cdr3_length: 15
v_call: TRBV10-3
j_call: TRBJ1-4
cdr3_aa: CAISGQADPNEKLFF
cdr3_nt: TGTGCCATCAGTGGTCAGGCCGATCCTAATGAAAAACTGTTTTTT

d_call: -
cdr3_length: 14
v_call: TRBV18
j_call: TRBJ1-3
cdr3_aa: CASSPPSVENTIYF
cdr3_nt: TGTGCCAGCTCACCACCGTCGGTGGAGAACACCATATATTTT

d_call: -
cdr3_length: 15
v_call: TRBV27
j_call: TRBJ2-3
cdr3_aa: CASSLVAGSTDTQYF
cdr3_nt: TGTGCCAGCAGTTTGGTGGCGGGAAGCACAGATACGCAGTATTTT

d_call: TRBD2
cdr3_length: 14
v_call: TRBV5-1
j_call: TRBJ2-7
cdr3_aa: CASSLAGDHYEQYF
cdr3_nt: TGCGCCAGCAGCTTAGCGGGGGACCACTACGAGCAGTACTTC

d_call: TRBD1
cdr3_length: 14
v_call: TRBV18
j_call: TRBJ1-4
cdr3_aa: CASSPGGGGEKLFF
cdr3_nt: TGTGCCAGCTCACCAGGAGGGGGCGGTGAAAAACTGTTTTTT

d_call: -
cdr3_length: 14
v_call: TRBV15
j_call: TRBJ2-7
cdr3_aa: CATSSPGSLYEQYF
cdr3_nt: TGTGCCACCAGCTCCCCGGGATCTCTCTACGAGCAGTACTTC

d_call: -
cdr3_length: 12
v_call: TRBV9
j_call: TRBJ2-5
cdr3_aa: CASSVAEETQYF
cdr3_nt: TGTGCCAGCAGCGTAGCCGAGGAGACCCAGTACTTC

d_call: -
cdr3_length: 15
v_call: TRBV10-3
j_call: TRBJ1-1
cdr3_aa: CAIPKEGPKNTEAFF
cdr3_nt: TGTGCCATCCCCAAGGAGGGACCGAAGAACACTGAAGCTTTCTTT

d_call: TRBD2
cdr3_length: 16
v_call: TRBV5-1
j_call: TRBJ2-3
cdr3_aa: CASSPGLAGGADTQYF
cdr3_nt: TGCGCCAGCAGCCCGGGACTAGCGGGGGGGGCAGATACGCAGTATTTT

d_call: -
cdr3_length: 14
v_call: TRBV4-3
j_call: TRBJ1-4
cdr3_aa: CASSQDGTNEKLFF
cdr3_nt: TGCGCCAGCAGCCAAGATGGGACAAATGAAAAACTGTTTTTT

d_call: -
cdr3_length: 14
v_call: TRBV5-1
j_call: TRBJ2-7
cdr3_aa: CASTPSRGSYEQYF
cdr3_nt: TGCGCCAGCACGCCCTCCCGGGGCTCCTACGAGCAGTACTTC

d_call: -
cdr3_length: 12
v_call: TRBV7-9
j_call: TRBJ2-1
cdr3_aa: CASSSTRAKQFF
cdr3_nt: TGTGCCAGCAGCTCGACTAGGGCAAAGCAGTTCTTC

d_call: -
cdr3_length: 15
v_call: TRBV6-5
j_call: TRBJ1-5
cdr3_aa: CASSSGGSGNQPQHF
cdr3_nt: TGTGCCAGCAGTTCGGGGGGGTCGGGCAATCAGCCCCAGCATTTT

d_call: -
cdr3_length: 13
v_call: TRBV4-1
j_call: TRBJ2-7
cdr3_aa: CASRAVGSYEQYF
cdr3_nt: TGCGCCAGCAGGGCCGTAGGGAGCTACGAGCAGTACTTC

d_call: -
cdr3_length: 14
v_call: TRBV6-1
j_call: TRBJ1-2
cdr3_aa: CASRLIDSTGGYTF
cdr3_nt: TGTGCCAGCAGGCTGATAGACAGTACAGGCGGCTACACCTTC

d_call: TRBD2
cdr3_length: 17
v_call: TRBV18
j_call: TRBJ2-1
cdr3_aa: CASSPSLAGGSYNEQFF
cdr3_nt: TGTGCCAGCTCACCCAGCCTAGCGGGCGGCTCCTACAATGAGCAGTTCTTC

d_call: -
cdr3_length: 14
v_call: TRBV28
j_call: TRBJ1-2
cdr3_aa: CASSLYRSYSSYTF
cdr3_nt: TGTGCCAGCAGTCTCTACAGGTCATATAGCAGCTACACCTTC

d_call: TRBD2
cdr3_length: 16
v_call: TRBV5-1
j_call: TRBJ2-3
cdr3_aa: CASSGRTSGLGDTQYF
cdr3_nt: TGCGCCAGCAGCGGGAGGACTAGCGGCCTAGGGGATACGCAGTATTTT

d_call: TRBD1
cdr3_length: 15
v_call: TRBV7-6
j_call: TRBJ2-3
cdr3_aa: CASSLVPTGSDTQYF
cdr3_nt: TGTGCCAGCAGCTTAGTTCCGACAGGGTCAGATACGCAGTATTTT

d_call: -
cdr3_length: 12
v_call: TRBV28
j_call: TRBJ2-5
cdr3_aa: CASSFRVETQYF
cdr3_nt: TGTGCCAGCAGTTTTCGGGTCGAGACCCAGTACTTC

d_call: TRBD1
cdr3_length: 15
v_call: TRBV13
j_call: TRBJ2-5
cdr3_aa: CASRRQDRGLQTQYF
cdr3_nt: TGTGCCAGCAGGAGGCAGGACAGGGGGCTTCAGACCCAGTACTTC

d_call: TRBD1
cdr3_length: 13
v_call: TRBV4-1
j_call: TRBJ1-2
cdr3_aa: CASSQPDRSGYTF
cdr3_nt: TGCGCCAGCAGCCAACCGGACAGGAGTGGCTACACCTTC

d_call: TRBD1
cdr3_length: 17
v_call: TRBV5-1
j_call: TRBJ2-6
cdr3_aa: CASSQGQGGSGANVLTF
cdr3_nt: TGCGCCAGCAGCCAAGGACAGGGGGGCTCTGGGGCCAACGTCCTGACTTTC

d_call: -
cdr3_length: 15
v_call: TRBV18
j_call: TRBJ2-7
cdr3_aa: CASSPTQGGYSEQYF
cdr3_nt: TGTGCCAGCTCACCAACACAGGGTGGGTATAGCGAGCAGTACTTC

d_call: -
cdr3_length: 15
v_call: TRBV7-2
j_call: TRBJ2-3
cdr3_aa: CASSSQIHGADTQYF
cdr3_nt: TGTGCCAGCAGCTCACAAATACACGGAGCAGATACGCAGTATTTT

d_call: -
cdr3_length: 12
v_call: TRBV5-1
j_call: TRBJ2-5
cdr3_aa: CASSLGGVTQYF
cdr3_nt: TGCGCCAGCAGCTTGGGGGGGGTGACCCAGTACTTC

d_call: -
cdr3_length: 12
v_call: TRBV19
j_call: TRBJ2-1
cdr3_aa: CASSASGHEQFF
cdr3_nt: TGTGCCTCTAGCGCAAGTGGCCATGAGCAGTTCTTC

d_call: -
cdr3_length: 18
v_call: TRBV15
j_call: TRBJ1-4
cdr3_aa: CATSRPQGTWGQGEKLFF
cdr3_nt: TGTGCCACCAGCAGACCCCAGGGTACATGGGGACAAGGCGAAAAACTGTTTTTT

d_call: TRBD2
cdr3_length: 14
v_call: TRBV5-6
j_call: TRBJ2-7
cdr3_aa: CASSRSGRDYEQYF
cdr3_nt: TGTGCCAGCAGCCGTAGCGGGCGCGATTACGAGCAGTACTTC

d_call: -
cdr3_length: 14
v_call: TRBV19
j_call: TRBJ2-4
cdr3_aa: CASRATWGQNIQYF
cdr3_nt: TGTGCCAGTAGGGCAACGTGGGGCCAAAACATTCAGTACTTC

d_call: TRBD1
cdr3_length: 15
v_call: TRBV5-1
j_call: TRBJ2-1
cdr3_aa: CASRDEQGGYNEQFF
cdr3_nt: TGCGCCAGCAGGGACGAACAGGGGGGCTACAATGAGCAGTTCTTC

d_call: TRBD1
cdr3_length: 15
v_call: TRBV19
j_call: TRBJ2-2
cdr3_aa: CASSASGGYTGELFF
cdr3_nt: TGTGCCAGTAGTGCGTCAGGGGGATACACCGGGGAGCTGTTTTTT

d_call: TRBD2
cdr3_length: 20
v_call: TRBV5-1
j_call: TRBJ2-2
cdr3_aa: CASSLRTGSSGRGQSGELFF
cdr3_nt: TGCGCCAGCAGCCTTCGAACAGGCTCTAGCGGGAGGGGTCAGTCCGGGGAGCTGTTTTTT

d_call: TRBD2
cdr3_length: 21
v_call: TRBV7-2
j_call: TRBJ2-3
cdr3_aa: CASSLASLGLAGGRGTDTQYF
cdr3_nt: TGTGCCAGCAGCTTAGCGTCTCTGGGACTAGCGGGAGGGCGGGGCACAGATACGCAGTATTTT

d_call: TRBD1
cdr3_length: 12
v_call: TRBV29-1
j_call: TRBJ2-7
cdr3_aa: CSAGQGIYEQYF
cdr3_nt: TGCAGCGCTGGACAGGGAATTTACGAGCAGTACTTC